This T cell receptor beta chain was sequenced during a study of blood T cell repertoires in COVID-19. The Seattle patients, enrolled during active infection, were followed longitudinally. Assay: immunoSEQ multiplex PCR; the TCRdb copy retains only in-frame clones and omits some. The table shows about 500,000 clones, with roughly 91% occurring only once. This CDR3 is built from 15 residues. CDR1 is SGHDT and CDR2 is YYEEEE in the germline V gene. After removal of 4 bases from V and 7 bases from J, the junction contained 9 bases not matched to a gene. This clonotype originated in a woman in her forties or fifties with COVID-19, enrolled during active disease. Sequenced input: peripheral blood. The chain employs TRBV5-6 and TRBJ1-5, with 9 nucleotides matching TRBD1. The CDR3 spells CASSVGTGGAQPQHF. CDR3 nucleotides: TGTGCCAGCAGCGTGGGAACAGGGGGCGCCCAGCCCCAGCATTTT.